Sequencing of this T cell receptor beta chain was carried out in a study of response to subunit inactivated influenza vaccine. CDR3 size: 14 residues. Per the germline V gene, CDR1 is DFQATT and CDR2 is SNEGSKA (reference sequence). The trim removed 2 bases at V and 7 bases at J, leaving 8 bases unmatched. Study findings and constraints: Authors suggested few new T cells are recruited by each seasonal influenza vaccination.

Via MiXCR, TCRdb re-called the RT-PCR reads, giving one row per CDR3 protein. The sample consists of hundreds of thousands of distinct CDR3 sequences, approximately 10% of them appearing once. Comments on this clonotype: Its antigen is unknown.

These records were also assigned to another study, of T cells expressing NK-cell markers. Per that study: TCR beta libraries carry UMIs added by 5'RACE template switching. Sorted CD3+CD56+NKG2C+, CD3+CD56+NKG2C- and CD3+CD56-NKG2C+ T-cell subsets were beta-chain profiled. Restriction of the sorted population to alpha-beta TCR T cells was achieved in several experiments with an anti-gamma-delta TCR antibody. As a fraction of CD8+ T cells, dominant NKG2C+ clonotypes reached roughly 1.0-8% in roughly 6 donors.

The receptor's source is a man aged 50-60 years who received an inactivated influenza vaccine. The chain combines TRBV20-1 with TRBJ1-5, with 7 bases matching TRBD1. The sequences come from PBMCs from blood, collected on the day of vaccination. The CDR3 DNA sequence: TGCAGTGCTAGAAAGCGACAGGGCGGCCAGCCCCAGCATTTT. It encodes CSARKRQGGQPQHF.